The clone carrying this TCR beta chain showed up just once. The sample belongs to a study of blood T cells in healthy people across ages. Together with a sample-barcoded 5' primer, a J-beta primer mix was included in a second PCR lasting roughly 6 to 12 cycles. TCRdb analysed the 5' RACE reads with MiXCR anew, one entry per CDR3 protein. The sample yields roughly 800,000 distinct CDR3 sequences, more than 20% seen once. V was pared by 1 base and J by 3 bases, with 8 bases of the junction left unmatched. Germline V CDR1 and CDR2: SEHNR, FQNEAQ (reference sequence). There are 16 residues in the CDR3. Another study also made use of these data, one on T cells of mothers and their children.

Sequenced: blood. The chain combines TRBV7-9 with TRBJ1-2; 7 bases line up with TRBD1. This receptor was identified in a boy younger than 18 in good health. The CDR3 loop is CASSLGMEQGYYGYTF. As DNA, the CDR3 is TGTGCCAGCAGCTTAGGAATGGAACAGGGGTACTATGGCTACACCTTC.